Each of the 11 T cell receptor beta chains below was sequenced from the same sample in a study of OX40 agonist ivuxolimab in advanced cancers. Receptors were amplified or captured by the immunoSEQ multiplex PCR assay. Entries here come from immuneACCESS through TCRdb and include only in-frame sequences with V and J called. Some clones fail to appear in such tables; in the studies checked, an unresolved V gene covers under half of the shortfall, and the cause of the remainder is unknown. The sample table holds about 67,000 clones, of which about 85% were seen once. The top ten clonotypes cover 2% to 2.5% of the sample. Sequenced material: CD4+ or CD8+ T cells sorted from blood, taken in a trial of the OX40 agonist ivuxolimab. The origin of the receptors is an adult with an advanced solid tumor such as melanoma, head and neck, liver or kidney cancer.

This sequence joins TRBV2 and TRBJ2-3; TRBD2 matches at 12 bases. CDR3 length equals 16 residues. V shed 4 bases, J shed 1 base, and the junction held 3 bases outside the gene matches. Germline loops: CDR1 SNHLY, CDR2 FYNNEI. In DNA form, the CDR3 reads TGTGCCAGCAGTGTTACTAGCGGGGGGCGCACAGATACGCAGTATTTT. It yields the protein CASSVTSGGRTDTQYF.

The rearrangement joins TRBV5-4 to TRBJ2-7, with D possibly matching TRBD2 (5 bases). The CDR3 sequence is 15 residues long. Trimming pared 0 bases from V and 1 base from J, leaving 11 bases between. CDR1 and CDR2 (germline): SGHNT, YYREEE (reference sequence). CDR3 sequence reads: CASSLAGSLSYEQYF. In DNA form, the CDR3 reads TGTGCCAGCAGCTTGGCGGGGTCTCTGTCCTACGAGCAGTACTTC.

This sequence joins TRBV28 and TRBJ1-4; possible D gene TRBD1, 6 bases. CDR3 length: 15 amino acids. V lost 7 bases and J 0 bases, leaving 12 bases between the germline ends. Germline V gene lookup returns CDR1 MDHEN and CDR2 SYDVKM. Written as DNA, the CDR3 is TGTGCCAGCACCTATGGGGGCGCAACTAATGAAAAACTGTTTTTT. Its protein is CASTYGGATNEKLFF.

The V and J genes are TRBV7-8 and TRBJ1-2, with D hard to call. This CDR3 spans 13 amino acids. Deletions cut 1 base from V and 8 bases from J, with 11 bases between. Germline CDR1 reads SGHVS; CDR2 reads FQNEAQ. CDR3 protein: CASSLVVGRGYTF. For the CDR3, the DNA is TGTGCCAGCAGCTTAGTGGTGGGCAGGGGCTACACCTTC.

The genes are TRBV30 and TRBJ1-4; 7 bases fit TRBD1. Germline loops: CDR1 GTSNPN, CDR2 SVGIG (reference sequence). The CDR3 covers 15 residues. Trimming cost V 3 bases and J 6 bases; bases outside gene matches: 10. The CDR3 DNA is TGTGCCTGGAGAGACAAGAGACAGGGAGATGAAAAACTGTTTTTT. Translated: CAWRDKRQGDEKLFF. The variable domain in full, completed from reference TRBV30 and TRBJ1-4, reads SQTIHQWPATLVQPVGSPLSLECTVEGTSNPNLYWYRQAAGRGLQLLFYSVGIGQISSEVPQNLSASRPQDRQFILSSKKLLLSDSGFYLCAWRDKRQGDEKLFFGSGTQLSVL.

The chain employs TRBV7-6 and TRBJ1-2; 8 positions match TRBD1. The germline V gene encodes CDR1 SGHVS and CDR2 FNYEAQ. The V gene end was trimmed by 2 bases and the J gene end by 8 bases; junction bases not matched to a gene: 10. The CDR3 is 15 amino acids. The CDR3 loop reads CASSLFGQGAEGYTF. The CDR3 region has the DNA TGTGCCAGCAGCTTATTTGGTCAGGGGGCTGAGGGCTACACCTTC.

The chain combines TRBV4-2 with TRBJ2-7, with D tentatively TRBD2 (6 bases). V lost 9 bases to trimming and J lost 7 bases, with 10 bases between them. CDR1 is LGHNA, CDR2 YNFKEQ, per germline. The CDR3 contains 10 residues. The CDR3 DNA follows: TGTGCCAGGGGGGGTTGTGAGCAGTACTTC. Its protein is CARGGCEQYF.

The V and J genes are TRBV13 and TRBJ2-7; 7 nucleotides agree with TRBD2. Germline V CDR1 and CDR2: PRHDT, FYEKMQ (reference sequence). The CDR3 has 17 amino acids. The trim removed 5 bases at V and 11 bases at J, leaving 24 bases unmatched. DNA for the CDR3: TGTGCCAGCAGCCCCGAGTTTATTAGGGGAGCGGGATCCTCAAAGTACTTC. Translation gives CASSPEFIRGAGSSKYF.

This chain uses TRBV10-3 with TRBJ2-7, with unresolved D. V dropped 0 bases and J dropped 2 bases, with 14 bases sitting between them. The V gene's germline CDR1 is ENHRY and CDR2 SYGVKD. The CDR3 spans 16 residues. The CDR3 sequence: CAISESSNGITYEQYF. DNA for the CDR3: TGTGCCATCAGTGAGTCGTCGAATGGAATTACCTACGAGCAGTACTTC.

The genes are TRBV6-6 and TRBJ1-2, with D possibly being TRBD1 (5 bases). The CDR3 length is 14 residues. V lost 5 bases and J lost 7, with 17 bases in between. The germline gives CDR1 MNHNY, CDR2 SVGAGI (reference sequence). The CDR3 DNA reads TGTGCCAGCAGTGCCTCGGGACCCTTGAGTGGCTACACCTTC. Amino acids: CASSASGPLSGYTF.

The V call is TRBV9, the J call TRBJ2-5; 14 bases are a match to TRBD2. Per the germline V gene, CDR1 is SGDLS and CDR2 is YYNGEE. V dropped 4 bases and J dropped 4; count of bases not matched to a gene: 9. CDR3 size: 17 residues. The CDR3 region is CASSPRLAGGPRETQYF. In DNA form, the CDR3 reads TGTGCCAGCAGCCCGAGACTAGCGGGGGGGCCGCGAGAGACCCAGTACTTC.